This passage covers 25 T cell receptor beta chains from one sample sequenced in a study of T-cell memory formation after mild COVID-19. TCRdb redid the calling of the 5' RACE reads with MiXCR, one entry per CDR3 protein. Of about 130,000 distinct CDR3 sequences in the sample, around a sixth were seen once. Input material: PBMCs or a T cell subset sorted from them (not recorded which). Receptor source: an adult woman who had mild COVID-19 (a few samples of this study predate the infection). Cell type and time point are not known.

This clonotype was counted a few times. V gene TRBV20-1 combines with J gene TRBJ2-1; 8 positions agree with TRBD2. CDR1 and CDR2 from the germline V gene are DFQATT and SNEGSKA (reference sequence). This CDR3 comprises 14 residues. The V and J ends lost 5 bases and 3 bases, in that order; junction bases with no gene match: 6. CDR3 nucleotide sequence: TGCAGTGCTTCCGGGAGGGCCGTCTACAATGAGCAGTTCTTC. It is translated as CSASGRAVYNEQFF.

The gene calls are TRBV5-6 and TRBJ2-7; TRBD1 matches at 8 bases. Germline loops: CDR1 SGHDT, CDR2 YYEEEE. The CDR3 length is 15 residues. Trimming took 2 bases from V and 3 from J; bases not matched to a gene: 7. CDR3 DNA: TGTGCCAGCAGCTTCTCGACAGGGGAGTTCTACGAGCAGTACTTC. Amino acid sequence: CASSFSTGEFYEQYF.

The rearrangement links TRBV30 to TRBJ1-5; no clear D gene. Trimming shortened V by 2 bases and J by 3 bases, and 8 bases separated the two germline ends. The CDR3 totals 13 residues. Germline-derived CDR1 and CDR2 are GTSNPN and SVGIG (reference sequence). The CDR3 region has the DNA TGTGCCTGGAGTAAGGCAGACAATCAGCCCCAGCATTTT. This sequence encodes CAWSKADNQPQHF.

Only a few counts were recorded for this clonotype. The CDR3 protein is CASSPGTSGPQQYF. DNA of the CDR3: TGTGCCAGCAGTCCGGGGACTAGCGGACCTCAGCAGTACTTC. This chain joins TRBV27 and TRBJ2-7; 11 bases match TRBD2. Germline-derived CDR1 and CDR2 are MNHEY and SMNVEV (reference sequence). This CDR3 is 14 amino acids long. With V trimmed by 5 bases and J by 8 bases, 8 bases remained unmatched.

The V gene is TRBV9, the J gene TRBJ2-4; TRBD2 is a possible D gene (6 bases). V was shortened by 2 bases and J by 4 bases, with 7 bases between the two germline ends. Germline V CDR1 and CDR2: SGDLS, YYNGEE. The CDR3 is 13 amino acids. DNA of the CDR3: TGTGCCAGCAGCGTTGGAGGGAAAAACATTCAGTACTTC. Its translation is CASSVGGKNIQYF.

This clonotype has only a few counts. The V gene is TRBV9, the J gene TRBJ1-1, with D tentatively TRBD1 (5 bases). Trimming shortened V by 0 bases and J by 3 bases, and 9 bases separated the two germline ends. This CDR3 contains 14 residues. CDR1 is SGDLS and CDR2 is YYNGEE in the germline V gene. The CDR3 DNA reads as TGTGCCAGCAGCGTAGGGTGGACACACACTGAAGCTTTCTTT. It specifies CASSVGWTHTEAFF.

This clonotype showed up just a few times. The rearrangement joins TRBV5-1 to TRBJ2-7; 10 positions match TRBD1. The length of the CDR3 is 15 residues. J lost 2 bases, V lost 4 bases, and 6 bases had no gene match. Germline values: CDR1 SGHRS, CDR2 YFSETQ. CDR3 DNA: TGCGCCAGCAGCCCCGGGACAGGGGTAACCTACGAGCAGTACTTC. Translated: CASSPGTGVTYEQYF.

This clonotype was counted between two and nine times. CDR3 residues: CASSLSPGPEETQYF. In nucleotides, the CDR3 is TGTGCCAGCAGTTTGTCCCCCGGGCCTGAAGAGACCCAGTACTTC. The rearrangement joins TRBV27 to TRBJ2-5; D not certain. Per the germline V gene, CDR1 is MNHEY and CDR2 is SMNVEV (reference sequence). The CDR3 consists of 15 residues. V was shortened by 3 bases and J by 3 bases, with 14 bases between the two germline ends.

This chain joins TRBV5-1 and TRBJ2-5; 9 bases fit TRBD1. V lost 0 bases and J lost 4; bases outside the gene matches: 10. The V gene's germline CDR1 is SGHRS and CDR2 YFSETQ. This CDR3 is 17 amino acids long. The CDR3 DNA reads as TGCGCCAGCAGCTTGGAGGATATCAGACAGGGGGTAGAGACCCAGTACTTC. Translated, it gives CASSLEDIRQGVETQYF.

This clonotype appeared a few times. The chain's CDR3 is CASSAPQAPYEQYF. The CDR3 coding sequence is TGTGCCAGCAGCGCCCCGCAGGCACCCTACGAGCAGTACTTC. The genes are TRBV9 and TRBJ2-7; D is undetermined. Trimming stripped 3 bases from V and 2 bases from J, with 12 bases between. Germline V CDR1 and CDR2: SGDLS, YYNGEE. CDR3 length: 14 amino acids.

This rearrangement joins TRBV13 to TRBJ2-5; D unclear. Trimming left V 0 bases short and J 0 bases short, with 14 bases between. This CDR3 contains 17 residues. Germline CDR1 and CDR2: PRHDT and FYEKMQ (reference sequence). CDR3 in amino acids: CASSLGAILQDQETQYF. DNA for the CDR3: TGTGCCAGCAGCTTAGGAGCGATATTGCAGGACCAAGAGACCCAGTACTTC.

The V call is TRBV5-1, the J call TRBJ1-1; a possible D gene is TRBD1 (5 bases). CDR1 is SGHRS, CDR2 YFSETQ, per germline. This CDR3 comprises 15 residues. The V and J ends lost 0 bases and 2 bases respectively, with 11 bases between them. This CDR3 reads CASSLGGNQNTEAFF. The CDR3 bases are TGCGCCAGCAGCTTGGGGGGCAACCAAAACACTGAAGCTTTCTTT.

At least ten counts were recorded for this clonotype. This chain links TRBV15 with TRBJ2-5; D is perhaps TRBD1 or TRBD2 (5 bases each). Between the trimmed V and J ends, which lost 0 bases and 2 bases, there was a span of 10 bases. The CDR3 length is 15 residues. Per the germline V gene, CDR1 is LNHNV and CDR2 is YYDKDF (reference sequence). The DNA for the CDR3 is TGTGCCACCAGCAGAGATCAGGGACCGCAAGAGACCCAGTACTTC. It specifies CATSRDQGPQETQYF.

This clonotype was recorded many times. J is TRBJ1-1 and V is TRBV12-3 or TRBV12-4, with D maybe TRBD1 (6 bases). This CDR3 has 14 amino acids. V was clipped by 5 bases and J by 4 bases, with 14 bases between them. CDR3 sequence: CASSRTGASTEAFF. The DNA for the CDR3 is TGTGCCAGCAGTAGAACGGGGGCAAGCACTGAAGCTTTCTTT.

The rearrangement links TRBV12-3 or TRBV12-4 to TRBJ2-3, with D possibly matching TRBD2 (6 bases). V shed 3 bases and J shed 7 bases, with 14 bases lying between them. This CDR3 contains 14 residues. CDR3 in amino acids: CASSLWASEHTQYF. The CDR3 coding sequence is TGTGCCAGCAGTTTGTGGGCTAGCGAGCATACGCAGTATTTT.

The V gene is TRBV4-3, the J gene TRBJ2-1; D call uncertain. The CDR3 is 14 residues long. V lost 0 bases to trimming and J lost 3 bases, with 6 bases between them. Germline V gene data show CDR1 as LGHNA and CDR2 as YSLEER. CDR3 nucleotides: TGCGCCAGCAGCCAAGATCGGCTCTACAATGAGCAGTTCTTC. Its translation: CASSQDRLYNEQFF.

The gene calls are TRBV29-1 and TRBJ2-7, with unresolved D. Trimming took 6 bases from V and 3 from J, leaving 9 bases between them. CDR1 is SQVTM, CDR2 ANQGSEA, per germline. The CDR3 sequence is 11 residues long. The chain's CDR3 is CSVADGYEQYF. CDR3 DNA: TGCAGCGTGGCTGACGGCTACGAGCAGTACTTC.

The chain recombines TRBV7-6 with TRBJ1-3; D gene ambiguous. V was cut by 3 bases and J by 2 bases, with 8 bases left in between. Germline-derived CDR1 and CDR2 are SGHVS and FNYEAQ. The length of the CDR3 is 14 residues. CDR3 coding DNA: TGTGCCAGCAGCTTCGGGGAAACTGGAAACACCATATATTTT. Its translation is CASSFGETGNTIYF.

The chain uses TRBV29-1 and TRBJ1-4; D not resolved. V lost 3 bases and J 6 bases, leaving 14 bases between the germline ends. Germline V gene data show CDR1 as SQVTM and CDR2 as ANQGSEA. This CDR3 has 14 amino acids. CDR3: CSVDSGKGDEKLFF. DNA for the CDR3: TGCAGCGTTGACTCCGGAAAGGGCGATGAAAAACTGTTTTTT.

This chain connects TRBV20-1 to TRBJ2-2; D is possibly TRBD2 (6 bases). With 6 bases removed from V and 3 bases from J, the gap between germline ends came to 11 bases. The CDR3 is 13 amino acids. Germline CDR1 is DFQATT and CDR2 is SNEGSKA (reference sequence). CDR3 region: CSARRLDTGELFF. In nucleotides, the CDR3 is TGCAGTGCCCGCCGACTAGACACCGGGGAGCTGTTTTTT.

This chain uses TRBV5-1 with TRBJ2-7; maybe TRBD2 (6 bases). Germline loops: CDR1 SGHRS, CDR2 YFSETQ. The CDR3 length is 16 residues. V dropped 2 bases and J dropped 4 bases, with 19 bases sitting between them. The DNA for the CDR3 is TGCGCCAGCAGCTTAGGGGCACTCGGGAGTTCTTACGAGCAGTACTTC. Its protein is CASSLGALGSSYEQYF. Variable domain in full (rest from reference TRBV5-1 and TRBJ2-7): KAGVTQTPRYLIKTRGQQVTLSCSPISGHRSVSWYQQTPGQGLQFLFEYFSETQRNKGNFPGRFSGRQFSNSRSEMNVSTLELGDSALYLCASSLGALGSSYEQYFGPGTRLTVT.

This sequence joins TRBV20-1 and TRBJ2-7; D unresolved. Germline CDR1 DFQATT, CDR2 SNEGSKA (reference sequence). Deletions cut 3 bases from V and 4 bases from J, with 13 bases between. This CDR3 region has 13 residues. In nucleotides, the CDR3 is TGCAGTGCTAGGAGAGACACCACTTACGAGCAGTACTTC. Translated, it gives CSARRDTTYEQYF.

The J gene is TRBJ2-1, the V gene TRBV5-4; weak D call: TRBD1 (6 bases). Trimming left V 10 bases short and J 6 bases short, with 17 bases between. Germline assignment: CDR1 SGHNT and CDR2 YYREEE (reference sequence). The CDR3 consists of 13 residues. In nucleotides, the CDR3 is TGTGCCGAGGGGGACGTAGAGGCCAATGAGCAGTTCTTC. Translated, it gives CAEGDVEANEQFF. Variable domain in full (rest from reference TRBV5-4 and TRBJ2-1): ETGVTQSPTHLIKTRGQQVTLRCSSQSGHNTVSWYQQALGQGPQFIFQYYREEENGRGNFPPRFSGLQFPNYSSELNVNALELDDSALYLCAEGDVEANEQFFGPGTRLTVL.

This clonotype appeared a few times. V usage is TRBV7-3 and J usage is TRBJ2-2; 7 positions agree with TRBD2. The germline CDR1 and CDR2 sequences are SGHTA and FQGTGA. The CDR3 has 15 residues. The ends lost 4 bases at V and 6 bases at J; junction bases unmatched: 8. The CDR3 DNA follows: TGTGCCAGCAGCTCCCAGACTAGCCCCGCCGGGGAGCTGTTTTTT. Translating gives CASSSQTSPAGELFF.

In its sample, this clonotype was seen many times. This sequence joins TRBV7-8 and TRBJ1-1; D is unresolved. The V end lost 1 base, the J end lost 0 bases, and 9 bases lay between the germline ends. Germline CDR1 reads SGHVS; CDR2 reads FQNEAQ. The CDR3 contains 15 residues. This CDR3 reads CASSLVPGLNTEAFF. The CDR3 DNA reads as TGTGCCAGCAGCTTAGTTCCAGGCCTGAACACTGAAGCTTTCTTT.